The present T cell receptor (beta chain) was sequenced within a study of T cells in Graves' hyperthyroidism and ophthalmopathy. CDR3 length equals 17 residues. The J segment lost 6 bases and the V segment lost 5 bases, leaving 10 bases of the junction unmatched. Amplified regions were TCR beta CDR3 sequences from RNA transcripts. HTBI primers were the set used in a first-round RT-PCR of the TCR CDR3. TCRdb re-called the multiplex PCR reads through MiXCR, storing one row per CDR3 protein. This table has some 490,000 distinct CDR3 sequences, roughly 16% appearing once. This clonotype was recorded a few times. The antigen remains unidentified. Findings and limits, study-wide: Most thyroid clonotypes expanded above 0.001 appeared in blood too. The model foresaw ophthalmopathy a median roughly 6.5 months prior to onset.

The chain uses TRBV12-3 or TRBV12-4 and TRBJ2-3; 14 positions agree with TRBD2. This clonotype was sampled from a woman in her 30s with Graves' ophthalmopathy. The sample was blood. The CDR3 region is CASSTPGLAGDHDTQYF. The CDR3 DNA is TGTGCCAGCAGTACACCGGGACTAGCGGGAGACCACGATACGCAGTATTTT.